This T cell receptor beta chain was identified in a study of OX40 agonist ivuxolimab in advanced cancers. At the level of the study: Each dose-escalation patient presented with hepatocellular carcinoma, melanoma, renal cell or head and neck cancer.

Findings of the study overall: In the expanded peripheral T cells, antigen specificity was never determined.

Here immunoSEQ multiplex PCR was the method, and the copy in TCRdb shows in-frame clones only, minus some. In the table there are about 110,000 clones, more than 85% of which are singletons. As for this clone: What it recognizes is unknown.

The TCR was taken from an adult with an advanced solid tumor such as melanoma, head and neck, liver or kidney cancer. The source was CD4+ or CD8+ T cells sorted from blood, collected in a trial of the OX40 agonist ivuxolimab.

The CDR3 spells CASRNSGSSYEQYF. The CDR3, as DNA: TGTGCCAGCAGAAATAGCGGGAGCTCCTACGAGCAGTACTTC. V usage is TRBV7-9 and J usage is TRBJ2-7; 9 bases agree with TRBD2. The CDR3 has 14 residues. Looked up from germline, CDR1 is SEHNR and CDR2 is FQNEAQ (reference sequence). The trim removed 6 bases at V and 0 bases at J, leaving 3 bases unmatched.